Listed here is a single T cell receptor beta chain. This CDR3 comprises 16 residues. The V gene's germline CDR1 is MNHEY and CDR2 SMNVEV (reference sequence). The V end was cut by 1 base, the J end by 3 bases, with 15 bases between. This sample stems from a study of control samples from healthy donors and cancer patients. Method: immunoSEQ multiplex PCR; TCRdb's copy keeps in-frame clones and lacks some. The sample contains some 140,000 clones, around 96% of which appear only once. The sequenced sample consisted of blood. The TCR sequence derives from a man in his forties in good health. V is TRBV27 and J is TRBJ1-1; D may be TRBD1 (5 bases). CDR3: CASSLLPPGKDTEAFF. The CDR3 nucleotides are TGTGCCAGCAGTTTATTACCTCCAGGGAAGGACACTGAAGCTTTCTTT.